This T cell receptor (beta chain) was sequenced for a study of cytomegalovirus exposure and HLA in healthy donors. Primers: 60 Vbeta forward and 13 Jbeta reverse. Sequenced by immunoSEQ multiplex PCR; TCRdb stores in-frame clones only, minus some. The repertoire holds more than 85,000 clones, with over 80% as singletons. The CDR3 sequence is 14 residues long. From germline, CDR1 is SGDLS and CDR2 YYNGEE. V lost 0 bases and J lost 4, with 10 bases in between. The chain uses TRBV9 and TRBJ1-1; D perhaps matches TRBD1 (5 bases). Sequencing was done on a sample of PBMCs. This sequence originates from a man aged 18-30 years in good health and CMV-seronegative. The CDR3 DNA reads as TGTGCCAGCAGCGTAGGACCCGGGGGCACTGAAGCTTTCTTT. Residues: CASSVGPGGTEAFF.